This T cell receptor beta chain is drawn from a study of metastatic and nonmetastatic thyroid tumors. Whole-study findings and limits: According to reports, the diversity of TCR beta was significantly higher in malignant thyroid tumors than in benign nodules, and this held in both blood and tumor samples.

Nobody among the patients had been given any treatment before thyroid surgery. The CDR3 is made up of 15 amino acids. The V segment lost 8 bases and the J segment 4 bases; nucleotides outside the gene matches: 13. CDR1 and CDR2 (germline): SNHLY, FYNNEI. As for this clone: The antigen remains undetermined.

MiXCR was used by TCRdb to re-call the PCR reads. The sample gives 20,000 or so clones, under 35% of which show up once; roughly 13% is in the top ten. The clonotype originates from a female donor with papillary thyroid cancer or a benign thyroid nodule (not recorded which). Some clones in this sample may be carry-over from other donors' samples. This rearrangement joins TRBV2 to TRBJ2-7; the match to TRBD1 covers 8 bases. What was sequenced was blood. The CDR3: CASDRDRSISYEQYF. The CDR3 coding sequence is TGTGCCAGCGACCGGGACAGGTCAATTTCTTACGAGCAGTACTTC.